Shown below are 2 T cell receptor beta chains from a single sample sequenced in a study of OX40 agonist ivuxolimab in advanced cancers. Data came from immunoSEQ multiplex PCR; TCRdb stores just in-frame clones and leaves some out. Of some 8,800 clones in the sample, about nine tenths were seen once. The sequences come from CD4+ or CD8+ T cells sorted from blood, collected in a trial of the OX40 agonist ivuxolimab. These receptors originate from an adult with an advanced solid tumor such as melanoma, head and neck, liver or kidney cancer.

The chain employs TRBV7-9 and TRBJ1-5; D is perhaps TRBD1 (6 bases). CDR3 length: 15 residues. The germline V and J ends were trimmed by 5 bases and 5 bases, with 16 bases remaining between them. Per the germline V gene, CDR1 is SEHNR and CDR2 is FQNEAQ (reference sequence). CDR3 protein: CASSDRDTTHQPQHF. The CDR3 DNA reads TGTGCCAGCAGCGACCGGGACACCACGCATCAGCCCCAGCATTTT.

The CDR3 reads CASSKGLDNLGSKQETQYF. DNA for the CDR3: TGTGCCAGCAGCAAAGGCCTGGACAACTTGGGCAGTAAGCAAGAGACCCAGTACTTC. The rearrangement links TRBV21-1 to TRBJ2-5; the DNA was not compared with TRBD1, the D call given in the table. TRBV21-1 is annotated as a pseudogene. This CDR3 has 19 amino acids.